This T cell receptor (beta chain) originates from a study of control samples from healthy donors and cancer patients. The CDR3 sequence is 15 residues long. J gave up 0 bases and V 6 bases, and 3 bases lay outside the gene matches. CDR1 is MNHEY and CDR2 is SVGAGI in the germline V gene. Sequencing was performed with immunoSEQ multiplex PCR; in TCRdb, only in-frame clones are kept and a portion is missing. The data show roughly 120,000 clones, with just over 90% seen just once and 1.5% to 2% held by the top ten. The specimen sequenced was PBMCs. The TCR comes from a man over 45 with head and neck cancer. The J gene is TRBJ2-1, the V gene TRBV6-5, with 9 nucleotides matching TRBD2. CDR3 DNA: TGTGCCAGCAGGCGGGGGGGGGCCTCCTACAATGAGCAGTTCTTC. Protein product: CASRRGGASYNEQFF.